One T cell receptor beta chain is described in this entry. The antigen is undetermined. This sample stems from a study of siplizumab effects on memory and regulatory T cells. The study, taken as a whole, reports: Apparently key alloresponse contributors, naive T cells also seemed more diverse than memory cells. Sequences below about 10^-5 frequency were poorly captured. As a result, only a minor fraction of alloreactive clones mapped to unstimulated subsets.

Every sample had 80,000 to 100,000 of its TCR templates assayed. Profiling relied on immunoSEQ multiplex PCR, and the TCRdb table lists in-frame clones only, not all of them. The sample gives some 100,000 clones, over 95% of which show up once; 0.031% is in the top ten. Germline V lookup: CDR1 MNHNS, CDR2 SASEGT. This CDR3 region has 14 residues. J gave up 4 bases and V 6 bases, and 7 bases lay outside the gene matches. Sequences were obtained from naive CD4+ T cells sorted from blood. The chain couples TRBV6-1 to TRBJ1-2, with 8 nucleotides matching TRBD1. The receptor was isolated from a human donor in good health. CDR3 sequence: CASRPGQGAYGYTF. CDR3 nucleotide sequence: TGTGCCAGCAGACCTGGACAGGGCGCCTATGGCTACACCTTC.